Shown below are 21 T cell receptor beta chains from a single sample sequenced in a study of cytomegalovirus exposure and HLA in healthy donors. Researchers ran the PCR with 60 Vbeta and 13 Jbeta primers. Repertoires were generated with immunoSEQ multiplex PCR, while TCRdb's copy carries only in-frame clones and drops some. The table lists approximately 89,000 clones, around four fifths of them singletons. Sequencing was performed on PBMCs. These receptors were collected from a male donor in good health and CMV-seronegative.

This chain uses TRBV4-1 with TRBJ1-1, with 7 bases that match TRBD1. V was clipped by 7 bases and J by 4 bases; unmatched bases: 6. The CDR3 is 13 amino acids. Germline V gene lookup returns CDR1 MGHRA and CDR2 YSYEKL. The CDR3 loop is CASTRQGGTEAFF. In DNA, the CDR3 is TGCGCCAGCACTAGGCAGGGGGGCACTGAAGCTTTCTTT.

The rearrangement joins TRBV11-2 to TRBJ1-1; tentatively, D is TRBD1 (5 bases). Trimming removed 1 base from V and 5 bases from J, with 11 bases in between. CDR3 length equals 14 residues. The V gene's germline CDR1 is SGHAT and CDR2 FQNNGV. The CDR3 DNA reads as TGTGCCAGCAGCTTAGTTGCGGGGCAGACTGAAGCTTTCTTT. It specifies CASSLVAGQTEAFF.

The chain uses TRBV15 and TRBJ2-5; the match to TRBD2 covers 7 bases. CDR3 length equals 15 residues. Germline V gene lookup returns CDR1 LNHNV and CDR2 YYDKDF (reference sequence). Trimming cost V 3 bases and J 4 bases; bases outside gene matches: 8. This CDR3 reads CATSRGGNGVETQYF. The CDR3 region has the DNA TGTGCCACCAGCAGGGGGGGGAACGGTGTAGAGACCCAGTACTTC.

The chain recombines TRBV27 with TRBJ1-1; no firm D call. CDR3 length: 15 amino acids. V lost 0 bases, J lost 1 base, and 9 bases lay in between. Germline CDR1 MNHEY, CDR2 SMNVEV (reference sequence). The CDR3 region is CASSLSGEGNTEAFF. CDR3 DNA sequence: TGTGCCAGCAGTTTATCCGGGGAGGGGAACACTGAAGCTTTCTTT.

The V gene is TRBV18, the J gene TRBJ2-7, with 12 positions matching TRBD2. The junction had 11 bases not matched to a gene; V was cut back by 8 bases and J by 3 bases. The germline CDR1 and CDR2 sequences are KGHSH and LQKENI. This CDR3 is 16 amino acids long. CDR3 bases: TGTGCCAGCCAAGCTAGACTAGCGGGGGACTACTACGAGCAGTACTTC. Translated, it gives CASQARLAGDYYEQYF.

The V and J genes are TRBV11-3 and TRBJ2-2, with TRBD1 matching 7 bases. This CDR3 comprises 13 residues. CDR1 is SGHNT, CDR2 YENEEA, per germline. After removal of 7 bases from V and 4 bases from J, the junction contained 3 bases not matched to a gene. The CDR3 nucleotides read TGTGCCAGCACCCGACAGGGCACCGGGGAGCTGTTTTTT. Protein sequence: CASTRQGTGELFF.

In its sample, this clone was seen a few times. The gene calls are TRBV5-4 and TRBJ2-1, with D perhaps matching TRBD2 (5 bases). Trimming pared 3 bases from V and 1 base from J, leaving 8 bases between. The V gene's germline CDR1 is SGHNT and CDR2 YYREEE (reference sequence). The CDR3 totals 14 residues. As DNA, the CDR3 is TGTGCCAGCAGCTACCGGGAATCCTACAATGAGCAGTTCTTC. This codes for CASSYRESYNEQFF.

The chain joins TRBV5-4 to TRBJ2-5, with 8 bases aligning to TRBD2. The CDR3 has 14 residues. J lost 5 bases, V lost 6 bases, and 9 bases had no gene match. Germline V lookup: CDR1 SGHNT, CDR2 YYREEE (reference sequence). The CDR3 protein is CASTPGGSHETQYF. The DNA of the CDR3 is TGTGCCAGCACCCCGGGGGGGTCGCATGAGACCCAGTACTTC.

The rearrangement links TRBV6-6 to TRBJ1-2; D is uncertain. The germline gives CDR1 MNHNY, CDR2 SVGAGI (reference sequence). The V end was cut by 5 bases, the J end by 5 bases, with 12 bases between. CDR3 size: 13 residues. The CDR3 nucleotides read TGTGCCAGCAGTGGTCTTACAGCTTATGGCTACACCTTC. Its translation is CASSGLTAYGYTF.

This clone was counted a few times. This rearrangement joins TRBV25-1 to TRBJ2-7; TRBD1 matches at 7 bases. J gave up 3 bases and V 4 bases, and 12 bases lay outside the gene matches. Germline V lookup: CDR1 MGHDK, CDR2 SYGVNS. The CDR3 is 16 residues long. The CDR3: CASSVNRQGCHYEQYF. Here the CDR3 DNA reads TGTGCCAGCAGTGTAAACCGACAGGGTTGCCACTACGAGCAGTACTTC.

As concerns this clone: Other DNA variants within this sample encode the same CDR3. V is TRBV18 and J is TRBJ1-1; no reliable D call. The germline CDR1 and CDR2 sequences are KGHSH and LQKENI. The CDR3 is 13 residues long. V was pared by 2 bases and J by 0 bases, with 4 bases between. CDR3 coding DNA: TGTGCCAGCTCACCATCTATGAACACTGAAGCTTTCTTT. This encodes CASSPSMNTEAFF.

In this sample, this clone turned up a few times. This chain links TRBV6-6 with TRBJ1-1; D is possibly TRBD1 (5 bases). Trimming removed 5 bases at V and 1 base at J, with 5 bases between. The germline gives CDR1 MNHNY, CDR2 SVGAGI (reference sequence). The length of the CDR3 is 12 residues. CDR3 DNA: TGTGCCAGCAGTCAGGGGAACACTGAAGCTTTCTTT. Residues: CASSQGNTEAFF.

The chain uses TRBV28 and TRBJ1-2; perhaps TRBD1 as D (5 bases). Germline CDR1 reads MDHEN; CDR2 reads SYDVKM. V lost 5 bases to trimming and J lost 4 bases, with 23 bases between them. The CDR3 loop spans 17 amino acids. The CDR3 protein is CASSPPPIRVIFYGYTF. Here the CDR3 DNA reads TGTGCCAGCAGTCCGCCCCCAATCAGGGTAATATTCTATGGCTACACCTTC.

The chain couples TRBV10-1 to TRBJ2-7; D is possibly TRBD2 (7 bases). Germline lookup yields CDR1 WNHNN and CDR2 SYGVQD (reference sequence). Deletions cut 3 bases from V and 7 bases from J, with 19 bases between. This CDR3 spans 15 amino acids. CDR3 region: CASSDPGGRSWEQYF. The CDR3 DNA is TGCGCCAGCAGTGACCCGGGGGGCCGCTCGTGGGAGCAGTACTTC.

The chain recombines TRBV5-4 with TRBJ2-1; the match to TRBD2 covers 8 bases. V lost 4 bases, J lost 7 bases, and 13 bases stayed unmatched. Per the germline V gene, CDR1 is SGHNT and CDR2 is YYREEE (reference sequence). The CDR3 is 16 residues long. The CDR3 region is CASSRPRGGLGNEQFF. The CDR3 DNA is TGTGCCAGCAGCCGTCCCCGGGGGGGCCTCGGTAATGAGCAGTTCTTC.

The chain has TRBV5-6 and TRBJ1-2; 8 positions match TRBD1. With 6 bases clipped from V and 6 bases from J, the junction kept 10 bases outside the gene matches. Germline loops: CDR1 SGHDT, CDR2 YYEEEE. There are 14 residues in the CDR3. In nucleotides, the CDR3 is TGTGCCAGCACCCCACCAGGACAGGGTAATGGCTACACCTTC. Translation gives CASTPPGQGNGYTF.

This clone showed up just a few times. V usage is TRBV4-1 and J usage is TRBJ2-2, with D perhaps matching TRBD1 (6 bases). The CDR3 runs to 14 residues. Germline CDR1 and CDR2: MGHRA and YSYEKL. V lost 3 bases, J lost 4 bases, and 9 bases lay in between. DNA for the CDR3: TGCGCCAGCAGCCAGCCGACAGGCACCGGGGAGCTGTTTTTT. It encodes CASSQPTGTGELFF.

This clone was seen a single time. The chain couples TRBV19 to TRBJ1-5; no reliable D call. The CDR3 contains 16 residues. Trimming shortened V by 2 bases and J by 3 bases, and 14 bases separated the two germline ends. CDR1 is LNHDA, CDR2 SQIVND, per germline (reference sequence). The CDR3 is CASSIPRNSLNQPQHF. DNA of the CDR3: TGTGCCAGTAGTATACCCAGGAACAGCCTCAATCAGCCCCAGCATTTT.

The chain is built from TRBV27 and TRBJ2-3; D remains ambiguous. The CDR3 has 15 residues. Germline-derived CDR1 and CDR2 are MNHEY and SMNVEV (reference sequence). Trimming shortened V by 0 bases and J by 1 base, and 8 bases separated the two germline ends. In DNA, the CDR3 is TGTGCCAGCAGTTTATCGTTGGCCCGCACAGATACGCAGTATTTT. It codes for CASSLSLARTDTQYF.

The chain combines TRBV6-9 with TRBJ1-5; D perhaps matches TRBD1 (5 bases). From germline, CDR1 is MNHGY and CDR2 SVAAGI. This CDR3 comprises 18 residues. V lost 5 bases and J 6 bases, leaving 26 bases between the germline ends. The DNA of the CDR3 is TGTGCCAGCAGTCTCCATCCCCGGGGGAGGGTTCAGGGTCAGCCCCAGCATTTT. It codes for CASSLHPRGRVQGQPQHF.

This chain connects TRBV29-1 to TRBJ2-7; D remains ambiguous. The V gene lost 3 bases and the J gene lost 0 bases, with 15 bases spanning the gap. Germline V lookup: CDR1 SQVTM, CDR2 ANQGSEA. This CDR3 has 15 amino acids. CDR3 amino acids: CSVDVPQSSSYEQYF. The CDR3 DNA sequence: TGCAGCGTTGACGTTCCACAAAGTTCCTCCTACGAGCAGTACTTC.